This is a list of T cell receptor beta chains from one sample in a study of neoadjuvant anti-PD-1 for oral cavity cancer. Clones were sequenced by immunoSEQ multiplex PCR, and TCRdb holds only the in-frame ones, with some missing. Of approximately 15,000 clones listed, approximately 35% are singletons. Sample: tumor tissue, taken after nivolumab (anti-PD-1) treatment. The receptors were gathered from a person aged 35-79 years with oral cavity squamous cell carcinoma. The CDR3 runs from the conserved cysteine through the conserved F or W. Each record gives: J gene, D gene, clone size, V gene, CDR3 protein, CDR3 DNA. D genes are given only for firm matches. Size is stated for part of the rows, as once, few or many counts, or as a class when the clone is expanded.

>TRBJ2-1|TRBD2|many|TRBV9
CASSGQGRGGDEQFF
TGTGCCAGCAGCGGCCAAGGGCGGGGGGGTGATGAGCAGTTCTTC
>TRBJ2-2|NA|NA|TRBV19
CASSFSEDTGELFF
TGTGCCAGTAGCTTTTCAGAGGACACCGGGGAGCTGTTTTTT
>TRBJ2-1|TRBD2|few|TRBV10-2
CATRPGGGLREQFF
TGCGCCACCCGCCCGGGGGGGGGCTTGAGGGAGCAGTTCTTC
>TRBJ1-2|NA|few|TRBV27
CASATGLQAGYTF
TGTGCCAGCGCCACAGGGTTACAGGCTGGCTACACCTTC
>TRBJ1-3|NA|NA|TRBV2
CASSEGGGNTIYF
TGTGCCAGCAGTGAAGGGGGTGGAAACACCATATATTTT
>TRBJ2-7|NA|few|TRBV19
CASSKTVSYEQYF
TGTGCCAGTAGTAAGACAGTCTCCTACGAGCAGTACTTC
>TRBJ2-2|TRBD1|many|TRBV19
CASRDRGSTGELFF
TGTGCCAGTAGGGACAGGGGGAGCACCGGGGAGCTGTTTTTT
>TRBJ1-1|NA|large|TRBV4-3
CASSQDRGGTEAFF
TGCGCCAGCAGCCAAGATCGGGGAGGAACTGAAGCTTTCTTT
>TRBJ1-1|TRBD1|NA|TRBV6-1
CASSSQGARTEAFF
TGTGCCAGCAGTTCCCAGGGGGCAAGGACTGAAGCTTTCTTT
>TRBJ1-4|NA|NA|TRBV7-9
CASSSVTAATNEKLFF
TGTGCCAGCAGCTCTGTGACTGCAGCAACTAATGAAAAACTGTTTTTT
>TRBJ1-4|NA|few|TRBV7-9
CASSLGRLNEKLFF
TGTGCCAGCAGCCTGGGACGGCTGAATGAAAAACTGTTTTTT
>TRBJ2-7|TRBD1|few|TRBV10-1
CASSGSGQGAYEQYF
TGCGCCAGCAGTGGTTCGGGACAGGGGGCCTACGAGCAGTACTTC
>TRBJ1-3|NA|NA|TRBV11-2
CASSLGQPGNTIYF
TGTGCCAGCAGCTTAGGGCAGCCCGGAAACACCATATATTTT
>TRBJ2-7|TRBD2|medium-sized|TRBV7-2
CASSPTSGTYEQYF
TGTGCCAGCAGCCCCACTAGCGGGACCTACGAGCAGTACTTC
>TRBJ1-1|NA|NA|TRBV7-7
CASSFSDTTTEAFF
TGTGCCAGCAGCTTCAGTGACACAACCACTGAAGCTTTCTTT
>TRBJ1-5|NA|NA|TRBV19
CASSRGRQEGQPQHF
TGTGCCAGTAGCCGAGGTCGACAGGAAGGTCAGCCCCAGCATTTT
>TRBJ1-5|NA|NA|TRBV5-1
CASSLDGSPNQPQHF
TGCGCCAGCAGCTTGGACGGTTCCCCAAATCAGCCCCAGCATTTT